Listed below are T cell receptor beta chains from one sample, sequenced in a study of blood T cell repertoires in COVID-19. Profiling relied on immunoSEQ multiplex PCR, and the TCRdb table lists in-frame clones only, not all of them. The repertoire holds around 460,000 clones, about 90% seen once, with 0.8% to 1% in the top ten. The sample was peripheral blood. These TCRs come from a man aged 18 to 35 with COVID-19, enrolled during active disease. The CDR3 runs from the conserved cysteine through the conserved F or W. D genes are given only for firm matches. Some rows mark clone size as missing; the rest say once, few, many or name a class of expanded clone.

NA	TRBJ1-2	NA	TRBV30	CAWSHGGQLGVYGYTF	TGTGCCTGGAGCCACGGTGGACAGTTGGGGGTTTATGGCTACACCTTC
once	TRBJ2-7	TRBD1	TRBV28	CASRGGTGISYEQYF	TGTGCCAGCAGAGGTGGGACAGGGATTTCCTACGAGCAGTACTTC
NA	TRBJ2-5	NA	TRBV7-2	CASSTVSTLQETQYF	TGTGCCAGCAGCACGGTGTCAACGCTACAAGAGACCCAGTACTTC
NA	TRBJ1-4	TRBD1	TRBV29-1	CSAGDRGTEKLFF	TGCAGCGCCGGGGACAGGGGGACTGAAAAACTGTTTTTT
NA	TRBJ2-7	NA	TRBV3-1/TRBV3-2	CASSQGPGQYF	TGTGCCAGCAGCCAAGGCCCCGGGCAGTACTTC
NA	TRBJ2-7	TRBD1	TRBV10-2	CASSEYRGLLYEQYF	TGCGCCAGCAGTGAGTACAGGGGGCTCCTCTACGAGCAGTACTTC
NA	TRBJ2-7	TRBD2	TRBV5-1	CASSSDGTSSGEQYF	TGCGCCAGCAGCTCTGACGGGACTAGTTCAGGTGAGCAGTACTTC
NA	TRBJ2-1	TRBD1	TRBV14	CASSQTQQGAHEQFF	TGTGCCAGCAGCCAAACCCAACAGGGGGCACATGAGCAGTTCTTC
NA	TRBJ1-1	TRBD1	TRBV19	CASSTGAGEAFF	TGTGCCAGCTCGACAGGGGCTGGGGAAGCTTTCTTT
NA	TRBJ2-1	TRBD1	TRBV7-3	CASSPGTGGFSEQFF	TGTGCCAGCAGCCCCGGGACAGGGGGTTTTAGTGAGCAGTTCTTC
NA	TRBJ1-4	NA	TRBV3-1/TRBV3-2	CASRIGDEKLFF	TGTGCCAGCAGAATCGGGGATGAAAAACTGTTTTTT
many	TRBJ1-1	NA	TRBV12-3/TRBV12-4	CASSSWRGAFF	TGTGCCAGCAGTTCATGGAGGGGAGCTTTCTTT
few	TRBJ2-2	NA	TRBV27	CASSLESAGELFF	TGTGCCAGCAGTTTAGAGTCTGCCGGGGAGCTGTTTTTT
NA	TRBJ2-5	NA	TRBV9	CASSVGANRAETQYF	TGTGCCAGCAGCGTAGGAGCGAATAGAGCAGAGACCCAGTACTTC
NA	TRBJ2-5	NA	TRBV11-3	CASSLRGGEETQYF	TGTGCCAGCAGCCTCCGAGGGGGGGAAGAGACCCAGTACTTC
NA	TRBJ1-4	NA	TRBV4-1	CASSQDSEKLFF	TGCGCCAGCAGCCAAGATAGTGAAAAACTGTTTTTT
NA	TRBJ2-7	NA	TRBV11-3	CASSMGHKYEQYF	TGTGCCAGCAGCATGGGACACAAGTACGAGCAGTACTTC
many	TRBJ2-7	NA	TRBV6-1	CASSEQGYDEQYF	TGTGCCAGCAGTGAACAGGGTTACGACGAGCAGTACTTC
NA	TRBJ1-2	NA	TRBV4-2	CASSQVGLPLSHGYTF	TGTGCCAGCAGCCAAGTGGGGCTCCCTCTTAGTCATGGCTACACCTTC
NA	TRBJ2-5	TRBD2	TRBV5-1	CASSLVAGGPMETQYF	TGCGCCAGCAGCTTGGTAGCGGGGGGGCCAATGGAGACCCAGTACTTC
NA	TRBJ1-2	TRBD1	TRBV10-2	CASSESEGAPPSYTF	TGCGCCAGCAGTGAGTCGGAGGGGGCGCCTCCTAGCTACACCTTC
NA	TRBJ2-5	NA	TRBV4-1	CASSQDRRGETQYF	TGCGCCAGCAGCCAAGATCGTCGGGGAGAGACCCAGTACTTC
NA	TRBJ2-7	TRBD1	TRBV10-3	CAISESTGREQYF	TGTGCCATCAGTGAGTCGACAGGGCGCGAGCAGTACTTC
NA	TRBJ1-3	TRBD1	TRBV4-1	CASSLGDSPSGNTIYF	TGCGCCAGCAGCCTCGGGGACAGCCCCTCTGGAAACACCATATATTTT
few	TRBJ1-3	NA	TRBV5-1	CASSLVTGYSGNTIYF	TGCGCCAGCAGCTTGGTGACAGGCTACTCTGGAAACACCATATATTTT
NA	TRBJ1-5	NA	TRBV2	CASRQTSSNQPQHF	TGTGCCAGCAGACAGACCAGTAGCAATCAGCCCCAGCATTTT
NA	TRBJ1-1	NA	TRBV27	CASSHSGRAALKAFF	TGTGCCAGCAGTCACTCTGGGCGGGCAGCCCTGAAAGCTTTCTTT
NA	TRBJ2-7	TRBD2	TRBV4-1	CASSQGQLAGPQYF	TGCGCCAGCAGCCAAGGTCAACTAGCGGGGCCGCAGTACTTC
NA	TRBJ2-3	TRBD1	TRBV15	CATSRLGQGSAHTDTQYF	TGTGCCACCAGCCGATTGGGACAGGGGAGCGCACACACAGATACGCAGTATTTT
NA	TRBJ2-7	TRBD1	TRBV18	CASSPRSAGGEQYF	TGTGCCAGCTCACCAAGGTCGGCAGGGGGCGAGCAGTACTTC
NA	TRBJ2-7	TRBD1	TRBV15	CATSPSTGTGIYEQYF	TGTGCCACCAGCCCCTCCACCGGGACAGGAATCTACGAGCAGTACTTC
NA	TRBJ1-1	TRBD1	TRBV5-4	CASSFQGGRTEAFF	TGTGCCAGCAGCTTTCAGGGGGGACGCACTGAAGCTTTCTTT
once	TRBJ2-5	TRBD2	TRBV5-6	CASSGSELAGGGWETQYF	TGTGCCAGCAGCGGCAGTGAACTAGCGGGGGGTGGCTGGGAGACCCAGTACTTC
NA	TRBJ2-2	NA	TRBV11-2	CASSYSRDTEMAGELFF	TGTGCCAGCAGCTACTCCCGGGACACGGAGATGGCCGGGGAGCTGTTTTTT
NA	TRBJ2-7	TRBD1	TRBV29-1	CSVEGTGPGRQYF	TGCAGCGTTGAGGGGACAGGGCCCGGGCGGCAGTACTTC
NA	TRBJ2-1	NA	TRBV30	CACSREQSEQFF	TGTGCCTGCTCCCGGGAGCAGAGTGAGCAGTTCTTC
once	TRBJ1-2	TRBD1	TRBV24-1	CATSDRQGGYGYTF	TGTGCCACCAGTGACAGACAGGGAGGCTATGGCTACACCTTC